A selection of T cell receptor beta chains follows, all from one sample in a study of regulatory T cells in long-lasting Graves disease. TCRdb reprocessed the multiplex PCR reads via MiXCR and lists one record per CDR3 protein. This sample carries some 340,000 distinct CDR3 sequences, about 10% of them seen once, and the ten largest clones take approximately 17%. These same data were also listed under a study on T cells in Graves' hyperthyroidism and ophthalmopathy.

This specimen was peripheral blood mononuclear cells (PBMCs), taken at new diagnosis, from a patient treated with antithyroid drugs. The origin of the receptors is a woman under 30 with Graves disease. Both conserved end residues are part of each CDR3. Each record gives: J gene, V gene, CDR3 protein.

TRBJ2-5	TRBV29-1	CSARGTGGTETQYF
TRBJ1-4	TRBV30	CAWRTPGDEKLFF
TRBJ1-1	TRBV15	CATSRLRVNQEYTEAFF
TRBJ2-1	TRBV3-1	CASSQGYPGEQFF
TRBJ2-3	TRBV30	CAWSVISTDTQYF
TRBJ2-4	TRBV28	CASTSFRGRGNIQYF
TRBJ2-5	TRBV24-1	CATANPEETQYF
TRBJ1-1	TRBV28	CASSLRGRGHEAFF
TRBJ2-7	TRBV24-1	CATSDPGLAGRNYEQYF
TRBJ1-1	TRBV12-3/TRBV12-4	CASGGQGAVNTEAFF
TRBJ1-4	TRBV19	CASGTAQNEKLFF
TRBJ1-1	TRBV7-9	CASSFRTDRNTEAFF
TRBJ2-5	TRBV11-2	CASSRYQDRERETQYF
TRBJ1-5	TRBV12-3/TRBV12-4	CASSFTTGVQPQHF
TRBJ2-6	TRBV20-1	CSPDGRGATGTNVLTF
TRBJ2-7	TRBV4-3	CASSQDWVGQTYEQYF
TRBJ1-1	TRBV12-3/TRBV12-4	CASSHPTGMNTEAFF
TRBJ2-4	TRBV19	CASSTFWTGSKNIQYF
TRBJ2-7	TRBV28	CASSLGAPRHRLSYF
TRBJ2-7	TRBV27	CASSLTGQAYEQYF
TRBJ2-2	TRBV15	CATRGTSNTGELFF
TRBJ1-1	TRBV15	CATSRPGQKAFF
TRBJ1-2	TRBV10-3	CAIAPGTEYGYTF
TRBJ1-1	TRBV4-3	CANSQDKHLESLYTEAFF
TRBJ2-3	TRBV27	CASSFDESAQYF
TRBJ2-4	TRBV10-3	CAISDPSPAKNIQYF
TRBJ2-7	TRBV24-1	CATSDALGLPYEQYF
TRBJ2-7	TRBV6-2/TRBV6-3	CASSASTASFKYEQYF
TRBJ2-1	TRBV27	CASSSIAVNEQFF
TRBJ2-3	TRBV11-2	CASSFFHTDTQYF
TRBJ2-3	TRBV29-1	CSVVSRLTSTDTQYF
TRBJ2-1	TRBV6-1	CASSPDYRQGEQFF
TRBJ1-5	TRBV7-2	CASSLGRRQPQHF
TRBJ2-1	TRBV5-1	CASSLSWGSYSEQFF
TRBJ2-1	TRBV18	CASSPGARIGNEQFF
TRBJ2-3	TRBV7-2	CASSFREYADTQYF
TRBJ1-5	TRBV7-9	CASSGQGGSNQPQHF